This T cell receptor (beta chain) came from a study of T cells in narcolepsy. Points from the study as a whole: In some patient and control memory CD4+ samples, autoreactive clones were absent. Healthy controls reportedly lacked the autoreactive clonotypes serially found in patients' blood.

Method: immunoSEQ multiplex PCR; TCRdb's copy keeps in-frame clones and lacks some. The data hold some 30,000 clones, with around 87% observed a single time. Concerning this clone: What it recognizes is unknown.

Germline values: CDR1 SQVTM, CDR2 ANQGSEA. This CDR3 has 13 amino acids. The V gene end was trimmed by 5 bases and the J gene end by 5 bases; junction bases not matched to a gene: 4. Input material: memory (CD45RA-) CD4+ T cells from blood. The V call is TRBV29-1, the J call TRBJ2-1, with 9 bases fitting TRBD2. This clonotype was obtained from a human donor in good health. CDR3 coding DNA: TGCAGCGTTTTTCGACTAGCGGACAATGAGCAGTTCTTC. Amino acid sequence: CSVFRLADNEQFF.